What follows are 9 T cell receptor beta chains derived from one specimen sequenced in a study of T cells in Graves' hyperthyroidism and ophthalmopathy. Template material for amplifying TCR beta CDR3 regions consisted of RNA transcripts. First-round RT-PCR with HTBI primers amplified the TCR CDR3 region. TCRdb redid the calling of the multiplex PCR reads with MiXCR, one entry per CDR3 protein. The sample carries 530,000 or so distinct CDR3 sequences, over 15% recorded once. The sample comprised blood. The receptors shown here come from a woman in her late teens or twenties with Graves' ophthalmopathy.

This clonotype came up many times. The chain employs TRBV20-1 and TRBJ2-7; D is ambiguous. The V gene's germline CDR1 is DFQATT and CDR2 SNEGSKA (reference sequence). Trimming took 5 bases from V and 2 from J, leaving 13 bases between them. The CDR3 has 13 residues. The CDR3 here is CSACPDVTYEQYF. The CDR3 DNA reads TGCAGTGCTTGCCCGGACGTCACCTACGAGCAGTACTTC.

This clonotype was seen at least ten times. This rearrangement joins TRBV7-2 to TRBJ2-5, with 12 bases lining up with TRBD2. This CDR3 contains 15 residues. The trim removed 7 bases at V and 1 base at J, leaving 4 bases unmatched. CDR1 and CDR2 from the germline V gene are SGHTA and FQGNSA. The CDR3 DNA is TGTGCCAGCAAGGGACTAGCGGGCTTCCAAGAGACCCAGTACTTC. It yields the protein CASKGLAGFQETQYF.

The V and J genes are TRBV9 and TRBJ2-5, with D possibly called TRBD1 or TRBD2 (5 bases each). V shed 0 bases and J shed 5 bases, with 8 bases lying between them. The CDR3 runs to 13 residues. From germline, CDR1 is SGDLS and CDR2 YYNGEE. Written as DNA, the CDR3 is TGTGCCAGCAGCGTAGAGGGGACGGAGACCCAGTACTTC. Translated: CASSVEGTETQYF.

The table lists this clonotype with many counts. One junction end disagrees with the germline gene, perhaps due to a read error. The genes are TRBV7-3 and TRBJ1-1, with D unclear. Germline CDR1 is SGHTA and CDR2 is FQGTGA. CDR3 length equals 14 residues. The CDR3 DNA is TGTGCCAGCAACTTAAGCAGGACGAGCACTGAAGCTTTCTTT. Amino acid sequence: CASNLSRTSTEAFF. Full variable domain (remainder filled in from reference TRBV7-3 and TRBJ1-1): GAGVSQTPSNKVTEKGKYVELRCDPISGHTALYWYRQSLGQGPEFLIYFQGTGAADDSGLPNDRFFAVRPEGSVSTLKIQRTERGDSAVYLCASNLSRTSTEAFFGQGTRLTVV.

At least ten counts were recorded for this clonotype. This rearrangement joins TRBV12-3 or TRBV12-4 to TRBJ2-1; D may be TRBD1 (6 bases). Deletions cut 7 bases from V and 6 bases from J, with 16 bases between. The CDR3 covers 14 residues. CDR3 in DNA: TGTGCCAGCACCCTTCGGGAAGGGGGCAATGAGCAGTTCTTC. Translating gives CASTLREGGNEQFF.

There are many counts of this clonotype. The chain joins TRBV13 to TRBJ2-1, with D possibly matching TRBD2 (6 bases). CDR3 size: 13 residues. V was shortened by 0 bases and J by 7 bases, with 7 bases between the two germline ends. Germline CDR1 and CDR2: PRHDT and FYEKMQ (reference sequence). CDR3 DNA sequence: TGTGCCAGCAGCTTAGGAGCGGGTAATGAGCAGTTCTTC. This translates into CASSLGAGNEQFF.

This clonotype has ten or more counts. The genes are TRBV28 and TRBJ1-5, with TRBD1 as a possible D gene (6 bases). CDR1 is MDHEN, CDR2 SYDVKM, per germline. V lost 6 bases and J lost 5, with 11 bases in between. The CDR3 has 13 amino acids. The CDR3 DNA is TGTGCCAGCAGCCTGGACAGTTATCAGCCCCAGCATTTT. It translates to CASSLDSYQPQHF.

The chain employs TRBV5-1 and TRBJ2-7; 7 nucleotides match TRBD2. Germline-derived CDR1 and CDR2 are SGHRS and YFSETQ. The CDR3 covers 15 residues. V gave up 4 bases and J gave up 0 bases; unmatched junction bases: 7. This chain's CDR3 is CASSPGRVSSYEQYF. The CDR3 bases are TGCGCCAGCAGCCCGGGGAGGGTGAGCTCCTACGAGCAGTACTTC.

There are many counts of this clonotype. The chain links TRBV27 to TRBJ2-7; TRBD2 aligns across 7 bases. The CDR3 sequence is 14 residues long. Looked up from germline, CDR1 is MNHEY and CDR2 is SMNVEV (reference sequence). The J segment lost 0 bases and the V segment lost 6 bases, leaving 5 bases of the junction unmatched. CDR3: CASSLLADSYEQYF. CDR3 DNA sequence: TGTGCCAGCAGCTTGCTAGCGGACTCCTACGAGCAGTACTTC.